The clone carrying this TCR beta chain was detected a few times. The antigen is unknown. This entry belongs to a study of CD8+ T cells in alopecia areata. Study as a whole: In an open-label trial, patients got 5 to 10 mg tofacitinib twice daily. People stayed on tofacitinib for 6 to 18 months, then stopped the drug for 6 months. Overall study results and limits: With patients, TCR sharing proved less clear than in mice, a difference possibly related to HLA.

Germline V gives CDR1 DFQATT, CDR2 SNEGSKA (reference sequence). The CDR3 runs to 11 residues. The study team obtained lesional scalp punch biopsies and peripheral blood from alopecia areata patients. Isolated RNA was reverse transcribed into cDNA used as the sequencing template. Repertoires were generated with immunoSEQ multiplex PCR, while TCRdb's copy carries only in-frame clones and drops some. The sample has about 130,000 clones; more than 40% are singletons. This specimen consisted of CD8+ T cells sorted from blood, obtained at week 0. This TCR came from a human donor with alopecia areata. The chain couples TRBV20-1 to TRBJ1-2; TRBD1 is a possible D gene (6 bases). The CDR3 sequence: CRGRGVFGYTF. In DNA form, the CDR3 reads TGCAGGGGAAGGGGGGTCTTTGGCTACACCTTC.